Each of the 5 T cell receptor beta chains below was sequenced from the same sample in a study of blood T cell repertoires in COVID-19. TCRdb's copy holds only in-frame clones and misses some; the assay was immunoSEQ multiplex PCR. The data hold about 190,000 clones, with roughly nine tenths observed a single time. Specimen: peripheral blood. The receptors were sampled from a man between 65 and 79 years old with active or convalescent COVID-19.

The V call is TRBV5-5, the J call TRBJ1-5; TRBD1 matches 9 bases. CDR1 SGHKS and CDR2 YYEKEE come from the germline V gene (reference sequence). The junction had 5 bases not matched to a gene; V was cut back by 7 bases and J by 3 bases. This CDR3 has 14 amino acids. The CDR3 loop is CASQGQGPNQPQHF. For the CDR3, the DNA is TGTGCCAGCCAGGGACAGGGACCCAATCAGCCCCAGCATTTT.

The gene calls are TRBV4-1 and TRBJ1-3, with TRBD1 as a possible D gene (5 bases). The CDR3 contains 17 residues. V was cut by 0 bases and J by 1 base, with 13 bases left in between. Germline V gene data show CDR1 as MGHRA and CDR2 as YSYEKL. The chain's CDR3 is CASSQDLGQLSGNTIYF. The CDR3 DNA reads TGCGCCAGCAGCCAAGATTTGGGGCAACTTTCTGGAAACACCATATATTTT.

The rearrangement joins TRBV7-6 to TRBJ2-3; 14 bases line up with TRBD2. The V segment lost 4 bases and the J segment 4 bases; nucleotides outside the gene matches: 1. There are 15 residues in the CDR3. Germline CDR1 and CDR2: SGHVS and FNYEAQ. As DNA, the CDR3 is TGTGCCAGCAGCTCGGGACTAGCGGGAGCAGATACGCAGTATTTT. The encoded protein is CASSSGLAGADTQYF.

The V call is TRBV7-8, the J call TRBJ2-1; 9 nucleotides match TRBD2. Losses at the gene ends were 5 bases for V and 10 bases for J; bases not matched to a gene: 3. Germline V gives CDR1 SGHVS, CDR2 FQNEAQ. The CDR3 has 12 amino acids. The CDR3 sequence: CASSRTSGEQFF. For the CDR3, the DNA is TGTGCCAGCAGCAGAACTAGCGGGGAGCAGTTCTTC.

This sequence joins TRBV6-1 and TRBJ1-6; tentatively, D is TRBD1 (5 bases). The CDR3 covers 16 residues. Germline assignment: CDR1 MNHNS and CDR2 SASEGT. Trimming shortened V by 4 bases and J by 2 bases, and 12 bases separated the two germline ends. The CDR3 here is CASSGARATYNSPLHF. DNA of the CDR3: TGTGCCAGCAGTGGGGCCAGGGCCACCTATAATTCACCCCTCCACTTT.